These 30 T cell receptor beta chains came from one sample sequenced in a study of OX40 agonist ivuxolimab in advanced cancers. Libraries were prepared by immunoSEQ multiplex PCR; TCRdb keeps only in-frame clonotypes and omits some of them. The profile shows more than 45,000 clones, approximately 80% of them singletons. The sequencing here drew on CD4+ or CD8+ T cells sorted from blood, taken in a trial of the OX40 agonist ivuxolimab. These receptors came from an adult with an advanced solid tumor such as melanoma, head and neck, liver or kidney cancer.

The chain links TRBV27 to TRBJ2-1, with 7 bases lining up with TRBD2. The CDR3 loop spans 14 amino acids. The germline V gene encodes CDR1 MNHEY and CDR2 SMNVEV (reference sequence). V shed 4 bases and J 5 bases; nucleotides not matched to a gene: 5. CDR3 nucleotide sequence: TGTGCCAGCAGTTACCTAGCGGTCAACAATGAGCAGTTCTTC. It codes for CASSYLAVNNEQFF.

The CDR3 DNA reads TGTGCCAGCAGTTTATCGGCCGTTTGGGGGACCAATTCACCCCTCCACTTT. Encoded protein: CASSLSAVWGTNSPLHF. The chain recombines TRBV27 with TRBJ1-6; perhaps TRBD1 as D (5 bases). Trimming took off 0 bases at V and 7 bases at J, with 16 bases between the two ends. Germline V gene sequence: CDR1 MNHEY, CDR2 SMNVEV (reference sequence). The CDR3 length is 17 residues.

This rearrangement joins TRBV5-1 to TRBJ1-2; weak D call: TRBD1 (6 bases). The germline V gene encodes CDR1 SGHRS and CDR2 YFSETQ. The V end lost 6 bases, the J end lost 0 bases, and 15 bases lay between the germline ends. This CDR3 comprises 15 residues. CDR3 residues: CASTPLGGTNYGYTF. DNA of the CDR3: TGCGCCAGCACCCCGCTAGGGGGGACTAACTATGGCTACACCTTC. Using reference TRBV5-1 and TRBJ1-2 for the parts outside the CDR3, the full variable domain is KAGVTQTPRYLIKTRGQQVTLSCSPISGHRSVSWYQQTPGQGLQFLFEYFSETQRNKGNFPGRFSGRQFSNSRSEMNVSTLELGDSALYLCASTPLGGTNYGYTFGSGTRLTVV.

The rearrangement links TRBV18 to TRBJ1-1, with TRBD1 as a possible D gene (6 bases). This CDR3 comprises 13 residues. Trimming removed 4 bases at V and 6 bases at J, with 12 bases between. Germline lookup yields CDR1 KGHSH and CDR2 LQKENI. The CDR3 nucleotides are TGTGCCAGCTCACTCGGACAGAGCGCTGAAGCTTTCTTT. Translation: CASSLGQSAEAFF.

This clone was seen more than once but under ten times. CDR3 loop: CASSYSGGIEAFF. The CDR3 DNA follows: TGTGCCAGCAGTTACTCAGGCGGGATTGAAGCTTTCTTT. This chain connects TRBV6-5 to TRBJ1-1; no clear D. The V and J ends lost 0 bases and 7 bases respectively, with 9 bases between them. Germline V lookup: CDR1 MNHEY, CDR2 SVGAGI. The CDR3 covers 13 residues.

This clone was detected only a few times. The V call is TRBV7-2, the J call TRBJ1-3; D not resolved. The CDR3 has 13 residues. Germline-derived CDR1 and CDR2 are SGHTA and FQGNSA. V was clipped by 1 base and J by 7 bases, with 8 bases between them. The CDR3 DNA follows: TGTGCCAGCAGCTTAGTAGGCCTGAACACCATATATTTT. Translating it yields CASSLVGLNTIYF.

This chain connects TRBV6-6 to TRBJ2-3; tentatively, D is TRBD1 (6 bases). Germline values: CDR1 MNHNY, CDR2 SVGAGI (reference sequence). This CDR3 has 15 residues. The ends were cut back, 6 bases at V and 2 bases at J, with 15 bases in the middle. CDR3 DNA sequence: TGTGCCAGCAGCAACCAGGGGAAATCCACAGATACGCAGTATTTT. This encodes CASSNQGKSTDTQYF.

The J gene is TRBJ2-5, the V gene TRBV7-6, with TRBD1 as a possible D gene (7 bases). The CDR3 loop spans 15 amino acids. Germline V CDR1 and CDR2: SGHVS, FNYEAQ. Trimming shortened V by 2 bases and J by 2 bases, and 12 bases separated the two germline ends. The CDR3, as DNA: TGTGCCAGCAGCTTATTTTCAGGGGGGCAAGAGACCCAGTACTTC. This translates into CASSLFSGGQETQYF.

V is TRBV5-1 and J is TRBJ1-1; D unresolved. V was cut by 4 bases and J by 0 bases, with 10 bases left in between. CDR1 and CDR2 from the germline V gene are SGHRS and YFSETQ. There are 14 residues in the CDR3. CDR3 sequence (DNA): TGCGCCAGCAGCCTACGTCTACTGAACACTGAAGCTTTCTTT. Translation gives CASSLRLLNTEAFF.

V is TRBV7-2 and J is TRBJ1-6; TRBD1 is a possible D gene (6 bases). The CDR3 sequence is 16 residues long. Germline assignment: CDR1 SGHTA and CDR2 FQGNSA. Trimming stripped 7 bases from V and 7 bases from J, with 20 bases between. CDR3 loop: CASTPMGGLGNSPLHF. DNA of the CDR3: TGTGCCAGCACCCCAATGGGGGGCCTTGGGAATTCACCCCTCCACTTT.

This clone was observed once. The chain has TRBV5-1 and TRBJ2-5; no firm D call. CDR3 length: 12 amino acids. Deletions cut 2 bases from V and 3 bases from J, with 5 bases between. The germline gives CDR1 SGHRS, CDR2 YFSETQ. DNA of the CDR3: TGCGCCAGCAGCTTAACTGAAGAGACCCAGTACTTC. Translating it yields CASSLTEETQYF.

This clone was seen once. The rearrangement links TRBV2 to TRBJ1-2, with TRBD1 as a possible D gene (6 bases). Germline loops: CDR1 SNHLY, CDR2 FYNNEI. V was clipped by 6 bases and J by 4 bases, with 18 bases between them. This CDR3 has 15 amino acids. The CDR3 DNA reads TGTGCCAGCAGCCCCGACCACGGGACACCCTATGGCTACACCTTC. Translation gives CASSPDHGTPYGYTF.

The rearrangement joins TRBV2 to TRBJ1-1, with 9 bases aligning to TRBD1. Germline assignment: CDR1 SNHLY and CDR2 FYNNEI. V was pared by 11 bases and J by 2 bases, with 15 bases of the junction left unmatched. This CDR3 is 16 amino acids long. The CDR3: CAEPWPWTGVNTEAFF. In nucleotides, the CDR3 is TGTGCCGAACCCTGGCCGTGGACAGGGGTCAACACTGAAGCTTTCTTT.

The chain recombines TRBV5-8 with TRBJ1-5; 7 bases are shared with TRBD1. The V segment lost 3 bases and the J segment 0 bases; nucleotides outside the gene matches: 6. CDR3 length equals 16 residues. Germline V lookup: CDR1 SGHTS, CDR2 YDEGEE. For the CDR3, the DNA is TGTGCCAGCAGCTCAGGACAGGTCTTTAGCAATCAGCCCCAGCATTTT. Encoded protein: CASSSGQVFSNQPQHF.

V usage is TRBV18 and J usage is TRBJ1-4; D gene unclear. Trimming cost V 3 bases and J 0 bases, with 5 bases left between them. The CDR3 sequence is 14 residues long. The germline CDR1 and CDR2 sequences are KGHSH and LQKENI. This chain's CDR3 is CASSPEATNEKLFF. DNA of the CDR3: TGTGCCAGCTCACCGGAAGCAACTAATGAAAAACTGTTTTTT.

The V and J genes are TRBV19 and TRBJ2-2, with 7 bases fitting TRBD2. The CDR3 consists of 15 residues. V shed 11 bases and J 5 bases; nucleotides not matched to a gene: 14. CDR1 and CDR2 from the germline V gene are LNHDA and SQIVND (reference sequence). The CDR3 coding sequence is TGTGCCTCCTCAGGACGGCAGGGAGGGACCGGGGAGCTGTTTTTT. Translation gives CASSGRQGGTGELFF.

The gene calls are TRBV19 and TRBJ2-4, with 10 bases matching TRBD2. CDR1 is LNHDA, CDR2 SQIVND, per germline (reference sequence). The CDR3 runs 17 residues. J was trimmed by 2 bases and V by 3 bases; bases with no gene match: 7. In DNA form, the CDR3 reads TGTGCCAGTAGTATGGTAGCGGGGGGTCTAACCAAAAACATTCAGTACTTC. Protein product: CASSMVAGGLTKNIQYF.

The V and J genes are TRBV29-1 and TRBJ1-2, with a tentative D call TRBD1 (5 bases). This CDR3 has 14 residues. The V gene lost 0 bases and the J gene lost 2 bases, with 10 bases spanning the gap. The germline gives CDR1 SQVTM, CDR2 ANQGSEA. In nucleotides, the CDR3 is TGCAGCGTTGAAGATCGGGGGGGGAACTATGGCTACACCTTC. Amino acids: CSVEDRGGNYGYTF.

The rearrangement joins TRBV12-2 to TRBJ2-4. TRBV12-2 is annotated as a pseudogene. This CDR3 is 11 amino acids long. In DNA form, the CDR3 reads TGTGCAAGTCGCTCCCAAGACATTCAGTACTTC. It codes for CASRSQDIQYF.

The rearrangement links TRBV9 to TRBJ1-2; TRBD1 might be the D (5 bases). The CDR3 is made up of 15 amino acids. V gave up 0 bases and J gave up 2 bases, with 11 bases separating them. Looked up from germline, CDR1 is SGDLS and CDR2 is YYNGEE. The CDR3 DNA is TGTGCCAGCAGCGTAGCTGATACAGGAAACTATGGCTACACCTTC. It translates to CASSVADTGNYGYTF.

The rearrangement uses TRBV7-3 and TRBJ2-1; possibly TRBD1 or TRBD2 for D (5 bases each). The length of the CDR3 is 12 residues. Trimming pared 3 bases from V and 8 bases from J, leaving 8 bases between. CDR1 and CDR2 from the germline V gene are SGHTA and FQGTGA. The CDR3 sequence is CASSLRGDEQFF. CDR3 DNA: TGTGCCAGCAGCTTGAGGGGCGATGAGCAGTTCTTC.

V gene TRBV7-9 combines with J gene TRBJ2-1; 11 nucleotides line up with TRBD2. Germline values: CDR1 SEHNR, CDR2 FQNEAQ (reference sequence). The CDR3 is made up of 14 amino acids. Trimming took 1 base from V and 11 from J; bases not matched to a gene: 4. This CDR3 is CASSLGLAGLKQFF. The CDR3 nucleotides are TGTGCCAGCAGCTTAGGACTAGCGGGGCTTAAGCAGTTCTTC.

In this sample, this clone turned up once. J is TRBJ2-7 and V is TRBV7-6, with 8 bases matching TRBD2. CDR1 is SGHVS and CDR2 is FNYEAQ in the germline V gene. This CDR3 is built from 17 residues. V was pared by 11 bases and J by 0 bases, with 18 bases of the junction left unmatched. CDR3 sequence: CAGWGGTTSGGSYEQYF. The CDR3 coding sequence is TGTGCCGGCTGGGGGGGAACTACTAGCGGAGGCTCCTACGAGCAGTACTTC.

The chain combines TRBV5-1 with TRBJ2-2; 12 nucleotides match TRBD1. The CDR3 totals 14 residues. Germline V gene sequence: CDR1 SGHRS, CDR2 YFSETQ. With V trimmed by 6 bases and J by 8 bases, 5 bases remained unmatched. This CDR3 reads CASIRDRGPGELFF. DNA of the CDR3: TGCGCCAGCATAAGGGACAGGGGGCCGGGGGAGCTGTTTTTT.

The chain employs TRBV14 and TRBJ2-5, with 7 bases fitting TRBD2. The J call may be incorrect, as the DNA end agrees better with TRBJ2-7. The germline V gene has CDR1 SGHDN and CDR2 FVKESK. This CDR3 region has 14 residues. CDR3 DNA: TGTGCCAGCAGCCACTGGGACTATAGCTACGAGCAGTACTTC. Protein product: CASSHWDYSYEQYF.

The rearrangement joins TRBV2 to TRBJ1-1; D gene uncertain. The CDR3 totals 14 residues. The germline V gene encodes CDR1 SNHLY and CDR2 FYNNEI. The ends were cut back, 4 bases at V and 1 base at J, with 10 bases in the middle. The CDR3 coding sequence is TGTGCCAGCAGTGGGGCGGGTCGGAACACTGAAGCTTTCTTT. Translation gives CASSGAGRNTEAFF. The full variable domain, completed using reference TRBV2 and TRBJ1-1, is EPEVTQTPSHQVTQMGQEVILRCVPISNHLYFYWYRQILGQKVEFLVSFYNNEISEKSEIFDDQFSVERPDGSNFTLKIRSTKLEDSAMYFCASSGAGRNTEAFFGQGTRLTVV.

J is TRBJ2-4 and V is TRBV28; 8 bases match TRBD1. J was trimmed by 7 bases and V by 5 bases; bases with no gene match: 10. The CDR3 has 15 residues. Germline V gene data show CDR1 as MDHEN and CDR2 as SYDVKM. Here the CDR3 DNA reads TGTGCCAGCAGTCAACAGGGGGTGGGACACAACATTCAGTACTTC. Encoded protein: CASSQQGVGHNIQYF.

This clone appeared a few times. This rearrangement joins TRBV4-2 to TRBJ2-3, with D possibly TRBD2 on 6 matching bases. V was shortened by 7 bases and J by 2 bases, with 16 bases between the two germline ends. The germline V gene encodes CDR1 LGHNA and CDR2 YNFKEQ. This CDR3 has 15 residues. The CDR3 spells CASTQGGVNTDTQYF. The DNA of the CDR3 is TGTGCCAGCACCCAGGGCGGGGTGAACACAGATACGCAGTATTTT.

This rearrangement joins TRBV30 to TRBJ1-1; D call uncertain. The V gene's germline CDR1 is GTSNPN and CDR2 SVGIG (reference sequence). This CDR3 comprises 13 residues. Trimming removed 3 bases at V and 3 bases at J, with 11 bases between. The DNA for the CDR3 is TGTGCCTGGAGCCCCGGGAGCGACACTGAAGCTTTCTTT. Amino acid sequence: CAWSPGSDTEAFF. Full variable domain (outside the CDR3, taken from reference TRBV30 and TRBJ1-1): SQTIHQWPATLVQPVGSPLSLECTVEGTSNPNLYWYRQAAGRGLQLLFYSVGIGQISSEVPQNLSASRPQDRQFILSSKKLLLSDSGFYLCAWSPGSDTEAFFGQGTRLTVV.

This sequence joins TRBV29-1 and TRBJ2-5; D might be TRBD1 (6 bases). The CDR3 spans 12 residues. Germline CDR1 reads SQVTM; CDR2 reads ANQGSEA. V was trimmed by 4 bases and J by 2 bases, leaving 8 bases between them. CDR3 nucleotides: TGCAGCGTTGTAGGACAGCAAGAGACCCAGTACTTC. It is translated as CSVVGQQETQYF.